A single sample is the source of the 6 T cell receptor beta chains below, sequenced in a study of post-analysis software for immune sequencing data. Regarding the study as a whole: Included in a set of about 5 TRBV segments more frequent in patients than controls were TRBV5-6, TRBV5-1 and TRBV20-1.

The TCR beta cDNA libraries carried unique molecular identifiers. A single record per CDR3 protein comes from TCRdb applying MiXCR to the PCR reads. The sample records 350,000 to 450,000 distinct CDR3 sequences, 30% to 45% being singletons. Their antigens are not known. The sample was blood. The source of these receptors is a girl between 5 and 17 years old with multiple sclerosis.

This clonotype was observed a few times. The chain has TRBV7-9 and TRBJ1-2; D not certain. This CDR3 has 14 amino acids. Germline lookup yields CDR1 SEHNR and CDR2 FQNEAQ (reference sequence). Trimming pared 1 base from V and 6 bases from J, leaving 12 bases between. CDR3 in amino acids: CASSLEWSADGYTF. CDR3 DNA sequence: TGTGCCAGCAGCTTAGAGTGGTCAGCCGATGGCTACACCTTC. Looking up the rest from reference TRBV7-9 and TRBJ1-2 gives the full variable domain: DTGVSQNPRHKITKRGQNVTFRCDPISEHNRLYWYRQTLGQGPEFLTYFQNEAQLEKSRLLSDRFSAERPKGSFSTLEIQRTEQGDSAMYLCASSLEWSADGYTFGSGTRLTVV.

The chain joins TRBV12-3 or TRBV12-4 to TRBJ1-2; the match to TRBD1 covers 10 bases. The ends lost 6 bases at V and 0 bases at J; junction bases unmatched: 10. The CDR3 is 17 residues long. In DNA form, the CDR3 reads TGTGCCAGCAGCCCCGGGACAGGGGAGACCTCTAACTATGGCTACACCTTC. Translation: CASSPGTGETSNYGYTF.

The chain links TRBV30 to TRBJ1-2; D unresolved. CDR1 is GTSNPN, CDR2 SVGIG, per germline (reference sequence). V was pared by 2 bases and J by 6 bases, with 13 bases between. The CDR3 runs 13 residues. The CDR3 nucleotides read TGTGCCTGGAGTCAAGGTCTGGCGGATGGCTACACCTTC. This sequence encodes CAWSQGLADGYTF.

This clonotype was detected only once. V gene TRBV20-1 combines with J gene TRBJ1-4, with D possibly being TRBD1 (5 bases). Germline CDR1 DFQATT, CDR2 SNEGSKA (reference sequence). This CDR3 comprises 13 residues. V lost 0 bases, J lost 8 bases, and 10 bases lay in between. CDR3 coding DNA: TGCAGTGCTAGAGATCCGAGGGACGAAAAACTGTTTTTT. Translation: CSARDPRDEKLFF.

The rearrangement joins TRBV20-1 to TRBJ2-1; 8 positions agree with TRBD1. Germline V gene sequence: CDR1 DFQATT, CDR2 SNEGSKA (reference sequence). The CDR3 spans 11 residues. Losses at the gene ends were 3 bases for V and 10 bases for J; bases not matched to a gene: 2. CDR3 residues: CSARGTGEQFF. Here the CDR3 DNA reads TGCAGTGCTAGGGGGACAGGAGAGCAGTTCTTC.

This clonotype has only a few counts. The CDR3 sequence: CASSWTGGAGQPQHF. The CDR3 nucleotides are TGTGCCAGCAGTTGGACAGGGGGCGCCGGTCAGCCCCAGCATTTT. The chain couples TRBV12-3 or TRBV12-4 to TRBJ1-5, with TRBD1 identical over 11 bases. The CDR3 has 15 amino acids. V lost 4 bases to trimming and J lost 6 bases; unmatched junction nucleotides: 5.